These 17 T cell receptor beta chains were sequenced from one sample in a study of blood T cell repertoires in COVID-19. Clones were sequenced by immunoSEQ multiplex PCR, and TCRdb holds only the in-frame ones, with some missing. Counted here are 120,000 or so clones, around 79% occurring once; the ten biggest clones make up under 20%. The sequenced sample consisted of peripheral blood. These receptors all come from an elderly woman with active or convalescent COVID-19.

This sequence joins TRBV20-1 and TRBJ2-7; D is ambiguous. V lost 5 bases, J lost 9 bases, and 14 bases lay in between. Per germline, CDR1 DFQATT and CDR2 SNEGSKA (reference sequence). This CDR3 spans 11 amino acids. The CDR3 region is CSAPLAAVQYF. The CDR3 DNA sequence: TGCAGTGCTCCCCTTGCGGCCGTGCAGTACTTC.

The table lists this clone with a few counts. The chain combines TRBV2 with TRBJ2-7; TRBD2 matches at 11 bases. V lost 6 bases and J lost 4; bases outside the gene matches: 5. The CDR3 runs to 14 residues. CDR1 is SNHLY and CDR2 is FYNNEI in the germline V gene. As DNA, the CDR3 is TGTGCCAGCAGAAGACTAGCGGGAAGTTACGAGCAGTACTTC. Translation gives CASRRLAGSYEQYF.

This chain joins TRBV6-2 or TRBV6-3 and TRBJ2-5; D uncertain. The V and J ends lost 2 bases and 5 bases respectively, with 15 bases between them. The CDR3 is made up of 15 amino acids. Germline assignment: CDR1 MNHEY and CDR2 SVGEGT. CDR3 in amino acids: CASSYHGTVTETQYF. The CDR3 DNA sequence: TGTGCCAGCAGTTACCACGGTACAGTTACGGAGACCCAGTACTTC.

The V call is TRBV29-1, the J call TRBJ2-4; TRBD2 is a possible D gene (5 bases). Germline assignment: CDR1 SQVTM and CDR2 ANQGSEA. The V end was cut by 3 bases, the J end by 1 base, with 7 bases between. The CDR3 is 13 residues long. For the CDR3, the DNA is TGCAGCGTTGAGTCGGGGGCCAAAAACATTCAGTACTTC. It yields the protein CSVESGAKNIQYF.

In this sample, this clone turned up once. The chain combines TRBV3-1 (or the pseudogene TRBV3-2) with TRBJ2-7; 9 bases align to TRBD2. V was clipped by 5 bases and J by 5 bases; unmatched bases: 7. Germline-derived CDR1 and CDR2 are LGHDT and YNNKEL (reference sequence). This CDR3 is 14 amino acids long. The CDR3 loop is CASSYSGSSDEQYF. CDR3 in DNA: TGTGCCAGCAGCTATAGCGGGAGTAGCGACGAGCAGTACTTC.

The chain carries TRBV2 and TRBJ2-5; TRBD1 matches 7 bases. V gave up 3 bases and J gave up 4 bases; unmatched junction bases: 8. Germline V gives CDR1 SNHLY, CDR2 FYNNEI. This CDR3 is 15 amino acids long. The DNA of the CDR3 is TGTGCCAGCAGTGATTTCAGGGGGATCGGAGAGACCCAGTACTTC. Translated, it gives CASSDFRGIGETQYF.

This chain connects TRBV6-6 to TRBJ2-7; 9 nucleotides line up with TRBD1. The V gene's germline CDR1 is MNHNY and CDR2 SVGAGI (reference sequence). CDR3 length equals 15 residues. With 5 bases clipped from V and 3 bases from J, the junction kept 8 bases outside the gene matches. CDR3 loop: CASSRWTGVHYEQYF. In DNA, the CDR3 is TGTGCCAGCAGTAGATGGACAGGGGTTCACTACGAGCAGTACTTC.

V usage is TRBV19 and J usage is TRBJ1-1; TRBD1 matches 9 bases. The CDR3 extends over 14 amino acids. Trimming took 6 bases from V and 6 from J; bases not matched to a gene: 8. Germline-derived CDR1 and CDR2 are LNHDA and SQIVND (reference sequence). CDR3: CASSTTGGRSEAFF. The CDR3 DNA reads TGTGCCAGTAGCACGACAGGGGGTCGATCTGAAGCTTTCTTT.

The V gene is TRBV20-1, the J gene TRBJ2-1; 11 positions match TRBD2. The CDR3 is made up of 15 amino acids. Germline trimming cut 3 bases from V and 3 bases from J; bases unmatched to any gene: 4. Looked up from germline, CDR1 is DFQATT and CDR2 is SNEGSKA (reference sequence). In DNA, the CDR3 is TGCAGTGCTAGTATAGCGGGAGGGTACTACAATGAGCAGTTCTTC. This sequence encodes CSASIAGGYYNEQFF.

The chain uses TRBV28 and TRBJ1-2; 8 nucleotides align to TRBD1. After removal of 7 bases from V and 7 bases from J, the junction contained 14 bases not matched to a gene. CDR3 length: 15 amino acids. Germline CDR1 reads MDHEN; CDR2 reads SYDVKM. The CDR3 DNA sequence: TGTGCCAGCAAGGCAGGGGGCGAGGATATAGGTGGCTACACCTTC. Protein: CASKAGGEDIGGYTF.

CDR3 DNA: TGTGCCAGCAGTCAGGACAGGGCAGCAGATACGCAGTATTTT. This translates into CASSQDRAADTQYF. This chain connects TRBV5-4 to TRBJ2-3, with TRBD1 matching 8 bases. The length of the CDR3 is 14 residues. Trimming at V came to 5 bases and at J to 4 bases, leaving 6 bases not matched to a gene. CDR1 and CDR2 (germline): SGHNT, YYREEE (reference sequence).

V usage is TRBV11-2 and J usage is TRBJ2-3; D is unclear. The germline gives CDR1 SGHAT, CDR2 FQNNGV. The CDR3 extends over 13 amino acids. V dropped 5 bases and J dropped 2 bases, with 8 bases sitting between them. The CDR3 nucleotides read TGTGCCAGCAGCCCCTATACCACAGATACGCAGTATTTT. Translation gives CASSPYTTDTQYF.

The rearrangement links TRBV28 to TRBJ2-7; 10 nucleotides agree with TRBD2. The V gene end was trimmed by 3 bases and the J gene end by 9 bases; junction bases not matched to a gene: 8. This CDR3 contains 14 residues. Germline V gene data show CDR1 as MDHEN and CDR2 as SYDVKM. As DNA, the CDR3 is TGTGCCAGCAGTTTGGGACTAGCGAGACTAAGGCAGTACTTC. This encodes CASSLGLARLRQYF.

The chain joins TRBV27 to TRBJ1-2; 8 positions match TRBD1. This CDR3 contains 17 residues. V shed 5 bases, J shed 7 bases, and the junction held 18 bases outside the gene matches. Per germline, CDR1 MNHEY and CDR2 SMNVEV (reference sequence). CDR3 nucleotide sequence: TGTGCCAGCAGTCCCAGGTCGGGGACAGGTTTCGTTCGTGGCTACACCTTC. This encodes CASSPRSGTGFVRGYTF.

The rearrangement links TRBV21-1 to TRBJ2-3; the table's D call, TRBD2, was not checked against the DNA. TRBV21-1 is labeled a pseudogene. The CDR3 length is 17 residues. The CDR3 nucleotides read TGTGCCAGCACCACTCATGGGAGCGGAGCACCCACAGATACGCAGTATTTT. Amino acid sequence: CASTTHGSGAPTDTQYF.

The chain is built from TRBV5-4 and TRBJ2-2; 14 bases align to TRBD2. This CDR3 has 16 residues. The germline CDR1 and CDR2 sequences are SGHNT and YYREEE (reference sequence). Unmatched junction bases numbered 6, after V lost 4 bases and J lost 7 bases. The CDR3, as DNA: TGTGCCAGCAGCCGGGGACTAGCGGGAGCGGGCGGGGAGCTGTTTTTT. It encodes CASSRGLAGAGGELFF.

The genes are TRBV19 and TRBJ2-7; TRBD1 agrees at 12 bases. Looked up from germline, CDR1 is LNHDA and CDR2 is SQIVND (reference sequence). This CDR3 has 15 amino acids. V lost 6 bases and J lost 3; bases outside the gene matches: 6. DNA of the CDR3: TGTGCCAGTAGGCGGGGACAGGGGGCAGGCTACGAGCAGTACTTC. It yields the protein CASRRGQGAGYEQYF.